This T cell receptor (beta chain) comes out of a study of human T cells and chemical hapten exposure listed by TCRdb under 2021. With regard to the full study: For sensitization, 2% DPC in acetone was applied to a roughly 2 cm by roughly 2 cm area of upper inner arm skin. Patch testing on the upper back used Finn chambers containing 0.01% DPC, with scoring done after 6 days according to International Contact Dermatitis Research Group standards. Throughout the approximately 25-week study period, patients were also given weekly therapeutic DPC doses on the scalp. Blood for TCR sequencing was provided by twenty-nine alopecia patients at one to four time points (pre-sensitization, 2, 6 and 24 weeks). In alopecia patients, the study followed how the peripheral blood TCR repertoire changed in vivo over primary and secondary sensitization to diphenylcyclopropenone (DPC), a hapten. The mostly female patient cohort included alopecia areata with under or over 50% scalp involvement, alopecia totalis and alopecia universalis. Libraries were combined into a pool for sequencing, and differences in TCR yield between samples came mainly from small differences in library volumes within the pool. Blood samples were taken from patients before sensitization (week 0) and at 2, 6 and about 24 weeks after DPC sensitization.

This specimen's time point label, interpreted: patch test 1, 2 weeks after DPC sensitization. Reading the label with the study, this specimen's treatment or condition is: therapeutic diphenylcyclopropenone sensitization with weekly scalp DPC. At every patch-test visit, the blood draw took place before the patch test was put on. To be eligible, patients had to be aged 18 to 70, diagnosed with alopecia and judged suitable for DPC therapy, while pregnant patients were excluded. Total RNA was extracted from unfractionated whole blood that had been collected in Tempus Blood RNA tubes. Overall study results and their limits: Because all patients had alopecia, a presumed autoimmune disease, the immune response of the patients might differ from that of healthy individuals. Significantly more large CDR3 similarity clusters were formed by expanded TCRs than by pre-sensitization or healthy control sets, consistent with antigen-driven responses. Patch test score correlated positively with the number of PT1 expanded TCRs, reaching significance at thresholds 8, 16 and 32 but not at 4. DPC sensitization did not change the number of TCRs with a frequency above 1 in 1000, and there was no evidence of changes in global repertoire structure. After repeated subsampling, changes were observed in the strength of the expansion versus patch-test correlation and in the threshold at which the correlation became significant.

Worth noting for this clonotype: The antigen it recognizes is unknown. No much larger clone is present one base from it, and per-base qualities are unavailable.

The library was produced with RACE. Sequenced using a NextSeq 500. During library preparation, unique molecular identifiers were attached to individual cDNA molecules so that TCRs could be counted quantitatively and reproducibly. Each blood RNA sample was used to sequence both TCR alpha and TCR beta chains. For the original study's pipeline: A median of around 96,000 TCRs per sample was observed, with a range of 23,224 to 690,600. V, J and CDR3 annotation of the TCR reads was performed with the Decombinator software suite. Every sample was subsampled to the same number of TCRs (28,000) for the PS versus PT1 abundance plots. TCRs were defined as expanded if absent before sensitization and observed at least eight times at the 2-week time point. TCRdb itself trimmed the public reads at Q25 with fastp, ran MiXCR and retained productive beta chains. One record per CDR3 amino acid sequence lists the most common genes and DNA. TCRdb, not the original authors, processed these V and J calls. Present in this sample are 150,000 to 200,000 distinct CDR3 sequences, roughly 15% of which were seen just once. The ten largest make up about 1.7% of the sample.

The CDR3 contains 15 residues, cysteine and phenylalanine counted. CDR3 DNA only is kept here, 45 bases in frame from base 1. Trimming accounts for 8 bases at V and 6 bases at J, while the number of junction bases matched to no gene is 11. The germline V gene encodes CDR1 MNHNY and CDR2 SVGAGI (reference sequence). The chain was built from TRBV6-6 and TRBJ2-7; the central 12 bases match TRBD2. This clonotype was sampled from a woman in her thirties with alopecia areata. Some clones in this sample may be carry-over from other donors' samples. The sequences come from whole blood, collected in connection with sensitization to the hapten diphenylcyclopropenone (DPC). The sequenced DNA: TGTGCCAGCGGAGGGACTAGCGGGTCCTTCGGCGAGCAGTACTTC. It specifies CASGGTSGSFGEQYF.